Listed below are T cell receptor beta chains from one sample, sequenced in a study of human T cells and chemical hapten exposure. TCRdb ran MiXCR on the RACE reads and lists one entry per CDR3 protein. This repertoire shows roughly 200,000 distinct CDR3 sequences, approximately 26% found once; its top ten account for under 2.5%. This sample comprised whole blood, obtained in connection with sensitization to the hapten diphenylcyclopropenone (DPC). These receptors were taken from a woman between 40 and 55 years old with alopecia areata. Some clones in this sample may be carry-over from other donors' samples. Each CDR3 is given with its conserved first and last residue. D genes are given only for firm matches. A row's size may be missing; if present it is once, few, many or a size class.

V gene,clone size,D gene,J gene,CDR3 length,CDR3 DNA,CDR3 protein
TRBV9,-,TRBD1,TRBJ1-6,15,TGTGCCAGCAGCGTATCAGGGGGGGATAATTCACCCCTCCACTTT,CASSVSGGDNSPLHF
TRBV3-1,few,TRBD2,TRBJ2-1,15,TGTGCCAGCAGCCAAGCAGCGGGGACCTTCAATGAGCAGTTCTTC,CASSQAAGTFNEQFF
TRBV28,few,-,TRBJ1-1,12,TGTGCCAGCACCAAAGGTGCGGCATGGGCTTTCTTT,CASTKGAAWAFF
TRBV6-2/TRBV6-3,-,-,TRBJ2-7,12,TGTGCCAGCAGGGAGAACGACTACGAGCAGTACTTC,CASRENDYEQYF
TRBV9,few,-,TRBJ2-3,12,TGTGCCAGCAGCGTAGCTACAGATACGCAGTATTTT,CASSVATDTQYF
TRBV4-1,-,-,TRBJ2-3,15,TGCGCCAGCAGCCAAGATGGAACAGGGACGGCTACGCAGTATTTT,CASSQDGTGTATQYF
TRBV27,few,TRBD1,TRBJ2-2,14,TGTGCCAGCAGTAAAGGGGGCGGTACCGGGGAGCTGTTTTTT,CASSKGGGTGELFF
TRBV6-2/TRBV6-3,few,-,TRBJ2-3,13,TGTGCCAGCAGTTACGTCGGGCGAGATACGCAGTATTTT,CASSYVGRDTQYF
TRBV6-6,many,-,TRBJ2-5,16,TGTGCCAGCAGCCCTCCTTCGTGGAGCAGCCAAGAGACCCAGTACTTC,CASSPPSWSSQETQYF
TRBV4-2,-,-,TRBJ2-3,15,TGTGCCAGCAGCCAAGTTAATCAGGGAACAGATACGCAGTATTTT,CASSQVNQGTDTQYF
TRBV6-2/TRBV6-3,few,-,TRBJ2-7,13,TGTGCCAGCAGTTACTCGGACGGTCTCGAGCAGTACTTC,CASSYSDGLEQYF
TRBV14,few,TRBD1,TRBJ2-1,18,TGTGCCAGCAGCCAAGTCGTCAGGAACAGGGGGTTCTACAATGAGCAGTTCTTC,CASSQVVRNRGFYNEQFF
TRBV5-1,few,-,TRBJ1-1,13,TGCGCCAGCAGCTCCAGGGAGGGGACTGAAGCTTTCTTT,CASSSREGTEAFF
TRBV6-5,few,-,TRBJ2-2,14,TGTGCCAGCTCCCCAGGGAACGAGGCTGGGGAGCTGTTTTTT,CASSPGNEAGELFF
TRBV29-1,many,-,TRBJ2-5,13,TGCAGCGTTGAAGGGCGGGACCAAGAGACCCAGTACTTC,CSVEGRDQETQYF
TRBV29-1,-,TRBD1,TRBJ2-7,13,TGCAGCGTTGCTCCGGGACAGGGGGTAAAGCAGTACTTC,CSVAPGQGVKQYF
TRBV29-1,-,-,TRBJ1-5,13,TGCAGCGTTGTGTGGCAAAACAATCAGCCCCAGCATTTT,CSVVWQNNQPQHF
TRBV20-1,-,TRBD2,TRBJ2-3,16,TGCAGTGCTACGACTAGCGGGAGGGCAAACACAGATACGCAGTATTTT,CSATTSGRANTDTQYF
TRBV28,-,TRBD1,TRBJ2-7,13,TGTGCCAGCGGGACAGGGGGATTATACGAGCAGTACTTC,CASGTGGLYEQYF
TRBV29-1,many,TRBD1,TRBJ1-1,13,TGCAGCGCCAAGGGACAGTACGATACTGAAGCTTTCTTT,CSAKGQYDTEAFF